This entry is about one TCR beta chain. The antigen it recognizes is unknown. It has no much larger one-base neighbor in the sample; base qualities were not kept. The source of the sample is a study of regulatory T cells in long-lasting Graves disease (dated by TCRdb to the early 2020s). For the wider study: In the newly diagnosed Graves' disease group, patients had been taking antithyroid drugs for less than 3 months. The study was registered as a clinical trial and conducted in China. A total of roughly 35 samples underwent TCR sequencing, from 13 patients with persistent Graves' disease and around 20 patients with newly diagnosed Graves' disease. Persistent Graves' disease patients were compared with newly diagnosed Graves' disease patients by peripheral blood TCR sequencing and RNA sequencing.

General study outcomes and caveats: Compared with newly diagnosed patients, persistent Graves' disease patients had lower TCR Shannon entropy and fewer highly expanded clones, which suggests clonal expansion. Only peripheral blood was studied, because thyroid tissue, the primary lesion, was inaccessible. The authors noted that the small sample size was a limitation that may lower accuracy. Patients with persistent disease shared more public clonotypes (under 3,000) than newly diagnosed patients did (nearly 1,000). Sequencing and analysis were limited to the TCR beta chain.

The library was built by means of multiplex PCR. TCRdb names Illumina HiSeq 4000 as the instrument used. CDR3 regions were amplified by Arm-PCR with iRepertoire HTBI primers to construct TCR beta libraries. Before sequencing, the PCR products underwent gel purification. Turning to the authors' computational methods: A total of under 80 TRBV and under 15 TRBJ segments were identified across samples and were used for gene usage analysis of CDR3 amino acid clonotypes. Filtered high-quality paired reads were merged into contigs using COPE and FqMerger. BLAST was used to align contigs to IMGT TRBV, TRBD and TRBJ reference genes, with CDR3 defined following IMGT. Any clonotype with a frequency above 0.1% was classified as a highly expanded clone. Repertoire diversity was measured by Shannon entropy, and V-J evenness by the Gini coefficient. A clonotype found in more than one individual was treated as public. TCRdb reprocessed the public reads (quality trimming at Q25 with fastp, clone calling with MiXCR) and kept in-frame beta chains. Rows are unified per CDR3 protein, each entry keeping the most common DNA and genes. The V and J calls and clone size are TCRdb's, not the authors'. Here the sample has about 380,000 distinct CDR3 sequences; 15% occur a single time. About a fifth of the sample is taken by the ten largest.

The time point label, read with the paper, signifies: newly diagnosed GD, antithyroid drugs for less than 3 months. RNA was extracted from PBMCs in TRIzol for both TCR sequencing and RNA sequencing. The diagnosis of Graves' disease followed American Thyroid Association guidelines. Patients were recruited from an endocrinology department in Xi'an, China. Each patient gave approximately 10 milliliters of peripheral blood, collected in an EDTA anticoagulant tube. Ficoll Paque Plus density gradient separation was used to isolate PBMCs, and no further T cell sorting was performed. An Agilent 2100 Bioanalyzer and agarose gel were used to assess RNA quality, and a NanoDrop 2000 was used to measure RNA concentration. The TCR comes from a female donor with Graves disease. The specimen was peripheral blood mononuclear cells (PBMCs), collected at new diagnosis, from a patient treated with antithyroid drugs.

The nucleotide sequence reads TGTGCCAGCAGCTTAGTTCGTGGACACCGAGGCACAGATACGCAGTATTTT. This gives the protein CASSLVRGHRGTDTQYF. The chain is encoded by TRBV7-9 joined to TRBJ2-3, and the D gene may be TRBD1, 5 bases matching. Via the germline V gene (reference sequence), CDR1 is SEHNR and CDR2 FQNEAQ. The CDR3 runs 17 amino acids, cysteine and phenylalanine included. Only the CDR3 part of the read is kept: 51 bases, read in frame from the first base. V loses 1 base, J loses 1 base, and the germline ends lie 15 bases apart.